This TCR beta chain was identified during a study of tumor and adjacent non-tumor tissue in lung cancer. On the study more broadly: Aged roughly 30 to 76 years, patients included roughly 10 men and roughly five women with stage I to III disease. Study-wide findings and caveats: Tumor TCR diversity, when higher, was linked to shorter survival.

The library came from three nested PCR rounds adapted from ARM-PCR protocols. One entry per CDR3 protein, called by TCRdb with MiXCR from the multiplex PCR reads. The sample contains under 95,000 distinct CDR3 sequences, around three fifths of which appear only once. The germline V gene encodes CDR1 SGHNT and CDR2 YYREEE (reference sequence). The CDR3 spans 15 residues. The V gene lost 2 bases and the J gene lost 5 bases, with 11 bases spanning the gap. A word on this clonotype: Its target is not known.

The template was RNA from unsorted bulk tissue. The TCR originated in a man in his 70s with non-small cell lung cancer. J is TRBJ1-6 and V is TRBV5-4, with unresolved D. Sequenced material: lung tumor tissue. CDR3 bases: TGTGCCAGCAGCTTCGGGATAGTCAATAATTCACCCCTCCACTTT. Translated: CASSFGIVNNSPLHF.